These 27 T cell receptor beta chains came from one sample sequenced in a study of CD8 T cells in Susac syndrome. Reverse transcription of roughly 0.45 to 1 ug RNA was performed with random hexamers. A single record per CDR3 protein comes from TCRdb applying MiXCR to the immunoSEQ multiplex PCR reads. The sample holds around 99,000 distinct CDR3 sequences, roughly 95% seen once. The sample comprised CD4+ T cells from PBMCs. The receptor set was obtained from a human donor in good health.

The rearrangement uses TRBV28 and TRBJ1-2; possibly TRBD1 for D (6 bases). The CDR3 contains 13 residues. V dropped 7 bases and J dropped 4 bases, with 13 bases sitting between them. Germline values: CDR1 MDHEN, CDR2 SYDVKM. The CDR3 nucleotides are TGTGCCAGCAAACTACAGGGTAGCTATGGCTACACCTTC. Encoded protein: CASKLQGSYGYTF.

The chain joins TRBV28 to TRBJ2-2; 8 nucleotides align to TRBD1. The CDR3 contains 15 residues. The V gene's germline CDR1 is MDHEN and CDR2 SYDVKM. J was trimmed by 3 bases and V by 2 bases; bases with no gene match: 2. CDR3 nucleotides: TGTGCCAGCAGTTTACGGACAGGGCACACCGGGGAGCTGTTTTTT. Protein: CASSLRTGHTGELFF. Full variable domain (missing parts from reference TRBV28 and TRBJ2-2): DVKVTQSSRYLVKRTGEKVFLECVQDMDHENMFWYRQDPGLGLRLIYFSYDVKMKEKGDIPEGYSVSREKKERFSLILESASTNQTSMYLCASSLRTGHTGELFFGEGSRLTVL.

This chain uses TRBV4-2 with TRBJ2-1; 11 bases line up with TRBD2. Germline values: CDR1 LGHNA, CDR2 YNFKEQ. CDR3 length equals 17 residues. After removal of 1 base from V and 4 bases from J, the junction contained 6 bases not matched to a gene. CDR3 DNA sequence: TGTGCCAGCAGCCAAGGGGCTACTAGCGGGAGATACAATGAGCAGTTCTTC. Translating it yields CASSQGATSGRYNEQFF.

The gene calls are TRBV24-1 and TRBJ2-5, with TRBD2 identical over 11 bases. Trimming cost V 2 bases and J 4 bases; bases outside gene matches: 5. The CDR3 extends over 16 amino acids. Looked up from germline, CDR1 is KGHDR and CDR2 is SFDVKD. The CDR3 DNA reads TGTGCCACCAGTGATTCGACTAGCGGGAACCGAGAGACCCAGTACTTC. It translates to CATSDSTSGNRETQYF.

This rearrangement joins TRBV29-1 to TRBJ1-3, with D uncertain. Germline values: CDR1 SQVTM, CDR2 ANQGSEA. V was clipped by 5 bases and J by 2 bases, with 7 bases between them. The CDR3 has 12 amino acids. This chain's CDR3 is CSVRAAGNTIYF. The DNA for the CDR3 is TGCAGCGTTAGGGCAGCTGGAAACACCATATATTTT.

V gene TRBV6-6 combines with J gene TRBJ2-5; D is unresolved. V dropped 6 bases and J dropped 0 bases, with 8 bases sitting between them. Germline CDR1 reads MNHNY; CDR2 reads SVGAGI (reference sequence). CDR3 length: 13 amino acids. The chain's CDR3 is CASRDWYQETQYF. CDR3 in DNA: TGTGCCAGCAGGGATTGGTACCAAGAGACCCAGTACTTC.

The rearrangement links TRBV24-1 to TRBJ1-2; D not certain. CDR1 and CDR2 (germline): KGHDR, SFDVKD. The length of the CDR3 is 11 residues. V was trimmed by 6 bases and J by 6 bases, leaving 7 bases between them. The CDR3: CATSRGDGYTF. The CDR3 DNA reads TGTGCCACCAGTCGCGGTGATGGCTACACCTTC.

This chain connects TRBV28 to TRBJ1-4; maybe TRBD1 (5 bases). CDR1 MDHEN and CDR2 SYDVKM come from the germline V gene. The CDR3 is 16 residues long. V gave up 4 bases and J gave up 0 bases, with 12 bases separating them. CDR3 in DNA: TGTGCCAGCAGTTCCGGGACCCAGGCAACTAATGAAAAACTGTTTTTT. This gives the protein CASSSGTQATNEKLFF.

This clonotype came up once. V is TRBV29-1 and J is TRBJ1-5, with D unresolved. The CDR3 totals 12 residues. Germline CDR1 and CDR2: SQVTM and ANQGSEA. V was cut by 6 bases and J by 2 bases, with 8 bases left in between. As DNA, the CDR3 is TGCAGCGTCACGTGGGGCAATCAGCCCCAGCATTTT. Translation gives CSVTWGNQPQHF.

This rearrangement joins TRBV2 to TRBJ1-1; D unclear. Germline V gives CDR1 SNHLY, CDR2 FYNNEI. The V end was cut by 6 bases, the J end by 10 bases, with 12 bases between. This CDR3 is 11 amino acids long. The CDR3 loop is CASSSHAGAFF. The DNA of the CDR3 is TGTGCCAGCAGCAGTCATGCGGGAGCTTTCTTT.

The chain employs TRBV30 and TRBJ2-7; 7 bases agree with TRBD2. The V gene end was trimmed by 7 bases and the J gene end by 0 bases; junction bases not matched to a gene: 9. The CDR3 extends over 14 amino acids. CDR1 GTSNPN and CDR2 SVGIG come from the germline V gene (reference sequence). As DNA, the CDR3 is TGTGCCTCATCGGGAGGCCGCAGCTCCTACGAGCAGTACTTC. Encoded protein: CASSGGRSSYEQYF.

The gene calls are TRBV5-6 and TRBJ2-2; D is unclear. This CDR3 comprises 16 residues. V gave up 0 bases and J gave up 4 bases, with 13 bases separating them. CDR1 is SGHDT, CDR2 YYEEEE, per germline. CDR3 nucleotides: TGTGCCAGCAGCTTGGCCAGAACTACTTTCACCGGGGAGCTGTTTTTT. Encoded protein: CASSLARTTFTGELFF.

DNA of the CDR3: TGCAGCGTTCCTCAAGGTGAAGTTCAGTACTTC. It is translated as CSVPQGEVQYF. The rearrangement links TRBV29-1 to TRBJ2-4; the D is unclear. The CDR3 runs 11 residues. The germline V gene has CDR1 SQVTM and CDR2 ANQGSEA. V lost 5 bases to trimming and J lost 11 bases, with 13 bases between them. Looking up the rest from reference TRBV29-1 and TRBJ2-4 gives the full variable domain: SAVISQKPSRDICQRGTSLTIQCQVDSQVTMMFWYRQQPGQSLTLIATANQGSEATYESGFVIDKFPISRPNLTFSTLTVSNMSPEDSSIYLCSVPQGEVQYFGAGTRLSVL.

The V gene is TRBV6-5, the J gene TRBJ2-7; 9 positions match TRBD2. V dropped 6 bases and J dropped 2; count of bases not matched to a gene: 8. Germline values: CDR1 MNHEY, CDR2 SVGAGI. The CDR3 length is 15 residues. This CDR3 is CASSDPSGITYEQYF. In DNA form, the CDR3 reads TGTGCCAGCAGCGATCCTAGCGGGATAACCTACGAGCAGTACTTC.

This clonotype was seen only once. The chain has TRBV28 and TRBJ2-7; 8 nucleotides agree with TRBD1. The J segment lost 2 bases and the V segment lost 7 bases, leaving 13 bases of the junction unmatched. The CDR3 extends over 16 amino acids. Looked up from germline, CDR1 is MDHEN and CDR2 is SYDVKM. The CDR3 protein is CASNRKGQGAAYEQYF. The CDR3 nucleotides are TGTGCCAGCAACCGTAAGGGGCAGGGGGCGGCCTACGAGCAGTACTTC.

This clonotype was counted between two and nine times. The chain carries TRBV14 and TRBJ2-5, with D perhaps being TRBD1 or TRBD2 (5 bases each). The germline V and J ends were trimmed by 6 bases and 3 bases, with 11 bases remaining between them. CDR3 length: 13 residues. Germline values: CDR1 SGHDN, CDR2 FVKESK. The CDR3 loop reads CASSRDPEETQYF. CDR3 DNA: TGTGCCAGCAGTCGGGACCCTGAAGAGACCCAGTACTTC.

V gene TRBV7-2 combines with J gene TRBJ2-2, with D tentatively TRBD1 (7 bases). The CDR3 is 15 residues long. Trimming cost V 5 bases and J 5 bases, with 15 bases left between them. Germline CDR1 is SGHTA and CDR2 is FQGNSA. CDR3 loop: CASSLRQGGTGELFF. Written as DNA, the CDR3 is TGTGCCAGCAGCCTAAGACAGGGAGGAACCGGGGAGCTGTTTTTT.

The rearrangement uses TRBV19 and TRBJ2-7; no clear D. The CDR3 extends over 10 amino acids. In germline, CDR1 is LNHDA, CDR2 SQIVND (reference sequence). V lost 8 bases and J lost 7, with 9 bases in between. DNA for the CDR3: TGTGCCAGTGGATCGATTGAGCAGTACTTC. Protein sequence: CASGSIEQYF.

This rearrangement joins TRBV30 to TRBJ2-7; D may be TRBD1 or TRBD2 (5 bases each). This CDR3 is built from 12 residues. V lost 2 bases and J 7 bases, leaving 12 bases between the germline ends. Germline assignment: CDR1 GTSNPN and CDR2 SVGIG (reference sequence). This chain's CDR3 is CAWSPGTREQYF. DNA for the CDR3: TGTGCCTGGAGTCCCGGGACGAGAGAGCAGTACTTC.

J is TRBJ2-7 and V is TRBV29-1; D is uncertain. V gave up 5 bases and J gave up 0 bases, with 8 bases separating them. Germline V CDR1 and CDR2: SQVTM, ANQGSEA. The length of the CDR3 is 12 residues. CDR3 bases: TGCAGCGTTCAAGGAAACTCCTACGAGCAGTACTTC. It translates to CSVQGNSYEQYF.

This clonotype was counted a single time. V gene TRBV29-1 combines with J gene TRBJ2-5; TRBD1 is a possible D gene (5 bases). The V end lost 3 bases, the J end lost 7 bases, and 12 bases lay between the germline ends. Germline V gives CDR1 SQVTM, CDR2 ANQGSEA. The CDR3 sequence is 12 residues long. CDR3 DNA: TGCAGCGTTGAGCCTCCGCAGGGGACCCAGTACTTC. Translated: CSVEPPQGTQYF.

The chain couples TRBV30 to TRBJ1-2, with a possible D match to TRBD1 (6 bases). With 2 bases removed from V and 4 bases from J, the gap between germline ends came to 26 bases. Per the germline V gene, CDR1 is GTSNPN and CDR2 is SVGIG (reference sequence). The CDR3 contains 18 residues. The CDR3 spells CAWSPRLVPKGQSYGYTF. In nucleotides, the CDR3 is TGTGCCTGGAGTCCACGCCTCGTTCCTAAGGGACAATCCTATGGCTACACCTTC.

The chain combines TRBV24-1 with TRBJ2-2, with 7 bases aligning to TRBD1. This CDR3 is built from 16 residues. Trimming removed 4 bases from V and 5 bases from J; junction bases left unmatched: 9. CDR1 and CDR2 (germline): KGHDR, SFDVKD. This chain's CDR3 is CATSDPKTGNTGELFF. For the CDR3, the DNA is TGTGCCACCAGTGACCCAAAGACAGGGAATACCGGGGAGCTGTTTTTT.

The CDR3 loop is CSARDRTASYEQYF. CDR3 in DNA: TGCAGTGCTAGAGACAGGACTGCGTCCTACGAGCAGTACTTC. This chain joins TRBV20-1 and TRBJ2-7; perhaps TRBD2 as D (5 bases). The germline CDR1 and CDR2 sequences are DFQATT and SNEGSKA (reference sequence). The ends were cut back, 0 bases at V and 1 base at J, with 10 bases in the middle. CDR3 size: 14 residues.

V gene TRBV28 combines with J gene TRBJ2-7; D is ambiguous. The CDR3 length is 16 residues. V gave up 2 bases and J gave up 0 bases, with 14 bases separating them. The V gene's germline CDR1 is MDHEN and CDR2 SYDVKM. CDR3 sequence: CASSLNLRNSSYEQYF. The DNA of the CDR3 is TGTGCCAGCAGTTTAAATTTAAGGAACAGCTCCTACGAGCAGTACTTC.

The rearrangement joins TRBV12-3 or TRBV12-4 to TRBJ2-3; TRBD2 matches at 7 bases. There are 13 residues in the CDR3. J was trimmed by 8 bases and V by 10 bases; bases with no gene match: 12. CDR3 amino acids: CATAAREDGTQYF. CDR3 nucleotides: TGTGCCACCGCCGCACGGGAGGATGGTACGCAGTATTTT.

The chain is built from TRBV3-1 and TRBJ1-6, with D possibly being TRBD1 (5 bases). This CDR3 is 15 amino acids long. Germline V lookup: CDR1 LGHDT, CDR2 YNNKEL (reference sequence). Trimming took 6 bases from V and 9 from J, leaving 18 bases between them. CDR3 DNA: TGTGCCAGCAGGACGAACGGGGGAGGCTTTTCACCCCTCCACTTT. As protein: CASRTNGGGFSPLHF.